This T cell receptor beta chain was retrieved from a study of T cell repertoires in cytomegalovirus infection. About this clonotype itself: Its specificity is not known.

TCRdb passed the reads through MiXCR, listing each CDR3 protein once. This table holds 360,000 or so distinct CDR3 sequences, roughly 34% found once. The length of the CDR3 is 13 residues. The germline V and J ends were trimmed by 4 bases and 5 bases, with 11 bases remaining between them. The germline V gene encodes CDR1 SQVTM and CDR2 ANQGSEA. Sequences were derived from cultured PBMCs, sampled from culture after CMV antigen stimulation. The chain couples TRBV29-1 to TRBJ2-2, with D unclear. This TCR was sampled from a human donor in good health (CMV status not recorded). Some clones in this sample may be carry-over from other donors' samples. The CDR3 nucleotides are TGCAGCGTTGTTATGACTTCTACCGGGGAGCTGTTTTTT. It yields the protein CSVVMTSTGELFF.